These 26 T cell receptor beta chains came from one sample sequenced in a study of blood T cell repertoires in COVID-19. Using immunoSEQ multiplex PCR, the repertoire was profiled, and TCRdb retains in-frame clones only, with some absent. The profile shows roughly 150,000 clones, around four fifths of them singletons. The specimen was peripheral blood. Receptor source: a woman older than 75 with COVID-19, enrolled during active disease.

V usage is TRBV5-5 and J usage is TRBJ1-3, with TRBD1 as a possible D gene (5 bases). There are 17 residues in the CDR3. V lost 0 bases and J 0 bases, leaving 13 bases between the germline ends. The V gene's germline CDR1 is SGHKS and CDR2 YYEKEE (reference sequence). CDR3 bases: TGTGCCAGCAGCTTGGTTGGAGGGGCCCTCTCTGGAAACACCATATATTTT. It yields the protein CASSLVGGALSGNTIYF.

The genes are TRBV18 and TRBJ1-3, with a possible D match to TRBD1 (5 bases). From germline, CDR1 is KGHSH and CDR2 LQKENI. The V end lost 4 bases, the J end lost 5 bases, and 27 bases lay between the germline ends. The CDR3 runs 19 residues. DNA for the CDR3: TGTGCCAGCTCACTAGCCCCACAGGATGGGGTTAGTACGAGAAACACCATATATTTT. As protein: CASSLAPQDGVSTRNTIYF.

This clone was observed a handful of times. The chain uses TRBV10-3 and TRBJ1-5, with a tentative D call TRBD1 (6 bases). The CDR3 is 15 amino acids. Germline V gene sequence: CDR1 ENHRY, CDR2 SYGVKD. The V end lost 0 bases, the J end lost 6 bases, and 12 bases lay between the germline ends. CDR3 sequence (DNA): TGTGCCATCAGTGAGTCTGAGGGGGTGGGTCAGCCCCAGCATTTT. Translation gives CAISESEGVGQPQHF.

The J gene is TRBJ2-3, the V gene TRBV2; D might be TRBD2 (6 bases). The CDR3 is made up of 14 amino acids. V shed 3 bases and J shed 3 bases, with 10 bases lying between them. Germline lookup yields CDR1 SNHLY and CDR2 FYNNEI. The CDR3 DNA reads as TGTGCCAGCAGTGACGGGAGAGGGACAGATACGCAGTATTTT. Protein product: CASSDGRGTDTQYF.

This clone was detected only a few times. The CDR3 protein is CASSRGDTEAFF. The CDR3, as DNA: TGTGCCAGTAGTCGGGGGGACACTGAAGCTTTCTTT. The chain uses TRBV19 and TRBJ1-1; a possible D gene is TRBD1 (5 bases). The V gene lost 5 bases and the J gene lost 3 bases, with 7 bases spanning the gap. CDR3 length: 12 residues. Germline V CDR1 and CDR2: LNHDA, SQIVND (reference sequence).

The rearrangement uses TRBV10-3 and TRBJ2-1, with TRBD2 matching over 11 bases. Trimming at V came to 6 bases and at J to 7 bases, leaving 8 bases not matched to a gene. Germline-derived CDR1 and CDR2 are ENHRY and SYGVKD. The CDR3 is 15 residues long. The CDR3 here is CAIRGSGGAGNEQFF. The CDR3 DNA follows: TGTGCCATCAGGGGTAGCGGGGGGGCCGGGAATGAGCAGTTCTTC.

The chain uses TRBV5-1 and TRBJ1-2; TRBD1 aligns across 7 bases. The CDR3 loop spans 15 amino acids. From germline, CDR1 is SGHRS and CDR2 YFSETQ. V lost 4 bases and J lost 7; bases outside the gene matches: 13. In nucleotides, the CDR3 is TGCGCCAGCAGCCTCGCGACAGGGTCCAGTGGTGGCTACACCTTC. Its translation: CASSLATGSSGGYTF. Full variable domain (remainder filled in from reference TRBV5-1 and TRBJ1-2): KAGVTQTPRYLIKTRGQQVTLSCSPISGHRSVSWYQQTPGQGLQFLFEYFSETQRNKGNFPGRFSGRQFSNSRSEMNVSTLELGDSALYLCASSLATGSSGGYTFGSGTRLTVV.

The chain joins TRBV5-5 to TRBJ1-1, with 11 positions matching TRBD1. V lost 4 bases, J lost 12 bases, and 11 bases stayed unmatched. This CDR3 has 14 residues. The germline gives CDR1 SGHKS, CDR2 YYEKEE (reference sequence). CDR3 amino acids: CASSGTGTGGMTFF. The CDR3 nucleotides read TGTGCCAGCAGCGGGACCGGGACAGGGGGGATGACTTTCTTT.

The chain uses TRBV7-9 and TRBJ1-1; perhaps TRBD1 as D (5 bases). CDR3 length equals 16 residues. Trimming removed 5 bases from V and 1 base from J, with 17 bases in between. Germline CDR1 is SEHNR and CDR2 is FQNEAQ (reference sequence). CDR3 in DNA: TGTGCCAGCAGCCCACCAGGGTTATCAGGGAACACTGAAGCTTTCTTT. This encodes CASSPPGLSGNTEAFF.

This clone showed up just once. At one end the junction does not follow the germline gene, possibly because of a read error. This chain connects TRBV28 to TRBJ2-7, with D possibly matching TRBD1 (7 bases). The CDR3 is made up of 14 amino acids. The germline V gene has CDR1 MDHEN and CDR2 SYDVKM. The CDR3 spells CASSSGGTSHEQYF. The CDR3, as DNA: TGTGCCAGCAGTTCAGGGGGGACCTCCCACGAGCAGTACTTC.

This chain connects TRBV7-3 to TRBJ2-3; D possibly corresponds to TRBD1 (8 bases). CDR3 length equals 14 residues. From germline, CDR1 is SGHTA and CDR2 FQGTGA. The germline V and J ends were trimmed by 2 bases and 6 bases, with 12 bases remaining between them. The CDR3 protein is CASSLDRGGDTQYF. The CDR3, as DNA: TGTGCCAGCAGCTTAGACAGGGGAGGGGATACGCAGTATTTT.

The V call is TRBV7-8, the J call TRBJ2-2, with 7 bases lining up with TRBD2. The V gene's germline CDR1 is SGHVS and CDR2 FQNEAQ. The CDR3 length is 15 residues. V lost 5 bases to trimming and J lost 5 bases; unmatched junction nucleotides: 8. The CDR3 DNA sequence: TGTGCCAGCAGCCGTCGGACTAGTTTAACCGGGGAGCTGTTTTTT. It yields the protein CASSRRTSLTGELFF. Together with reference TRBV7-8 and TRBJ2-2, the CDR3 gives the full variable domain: GAGVSQSPRYKVAKRGQDVALRCDPISGHVSLFWYQQALGQGPEFLTYFQNEAQLDKSGLPSDRFFAERPEGSVSTLKIQRTQQEDSAVYLCASSRRTSLTGELFFGEGSRLTVL.

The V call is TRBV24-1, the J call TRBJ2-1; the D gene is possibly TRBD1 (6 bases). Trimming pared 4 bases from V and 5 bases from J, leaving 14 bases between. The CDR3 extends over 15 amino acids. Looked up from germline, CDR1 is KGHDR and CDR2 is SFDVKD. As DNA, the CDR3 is TGTGCCACCAGTGACCCCCAGGGGAACAACAATGAGCAGTTCTTC. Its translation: CATSDPQGNNNEQFF.

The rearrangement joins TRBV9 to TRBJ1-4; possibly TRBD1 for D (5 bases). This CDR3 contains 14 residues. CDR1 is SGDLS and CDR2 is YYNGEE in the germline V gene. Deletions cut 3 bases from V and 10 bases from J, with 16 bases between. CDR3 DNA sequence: TGTGCCAGCAGCGCCCATGGGGGAGGTGGAAAACTGTTTTTT. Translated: CASSAHGGGGKLFF.

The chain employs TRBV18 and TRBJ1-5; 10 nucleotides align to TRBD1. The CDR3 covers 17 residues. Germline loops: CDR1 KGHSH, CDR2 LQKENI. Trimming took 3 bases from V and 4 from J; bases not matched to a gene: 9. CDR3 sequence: CASSPGGGQGGNQPQHF. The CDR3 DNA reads TGTGCCAGCTCACCGGGCGGCGGACAGGGGGGGAATCAGCCCCAGCATTTT.

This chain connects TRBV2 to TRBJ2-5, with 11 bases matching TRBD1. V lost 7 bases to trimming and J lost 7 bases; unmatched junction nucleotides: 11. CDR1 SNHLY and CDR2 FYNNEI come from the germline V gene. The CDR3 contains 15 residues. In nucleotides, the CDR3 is TGTGCCAGCATGGACCCGCGGGGACAGGGGGGGACCCAGTACTTC. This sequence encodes CASMDPRGQGGTQYF.

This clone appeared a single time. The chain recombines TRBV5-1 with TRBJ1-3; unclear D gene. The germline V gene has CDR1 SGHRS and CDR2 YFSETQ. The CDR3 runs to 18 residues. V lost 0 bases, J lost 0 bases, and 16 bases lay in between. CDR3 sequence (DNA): TGCGCCAGCAGCTTGGGGGGAGGACTTTCCTACTCTGGAAACACCATATATTTT. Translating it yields CASSLGGGLSYSGNTIYF.

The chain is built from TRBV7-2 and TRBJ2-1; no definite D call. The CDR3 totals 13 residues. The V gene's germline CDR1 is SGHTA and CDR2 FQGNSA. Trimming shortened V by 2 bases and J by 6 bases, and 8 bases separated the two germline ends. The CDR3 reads CASSLILLNEQFF. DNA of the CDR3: TGTGCCAGCAGCTTAATCCTTCTCAATGAGCAGTTCTTC.

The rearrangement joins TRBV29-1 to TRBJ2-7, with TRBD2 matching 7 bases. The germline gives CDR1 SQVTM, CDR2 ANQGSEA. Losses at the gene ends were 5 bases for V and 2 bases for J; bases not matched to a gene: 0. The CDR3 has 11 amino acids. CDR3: CSVSGAYEQYF. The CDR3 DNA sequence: TGCAGCGTTAGCGGGGCCTACGAGCAGTACTTC.

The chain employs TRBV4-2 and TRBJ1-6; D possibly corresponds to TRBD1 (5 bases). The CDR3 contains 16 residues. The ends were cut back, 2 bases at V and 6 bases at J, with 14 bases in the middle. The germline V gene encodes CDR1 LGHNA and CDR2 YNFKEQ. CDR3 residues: CASSQSLTGVNSPLHF. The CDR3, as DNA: TGTGCCAGCAGCCAATCCTTAACAGGCGTTAATTCACCCCTCCACTTT.

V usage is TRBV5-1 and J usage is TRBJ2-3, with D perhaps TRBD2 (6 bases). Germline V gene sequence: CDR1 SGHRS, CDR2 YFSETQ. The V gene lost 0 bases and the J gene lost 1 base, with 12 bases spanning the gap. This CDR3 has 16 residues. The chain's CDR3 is CASSLGTKLGTDTQYF. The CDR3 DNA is TGCGCCAGCAGCTTGGGGACTAAGCTGGGCACAGATACGCAGTATTTT.

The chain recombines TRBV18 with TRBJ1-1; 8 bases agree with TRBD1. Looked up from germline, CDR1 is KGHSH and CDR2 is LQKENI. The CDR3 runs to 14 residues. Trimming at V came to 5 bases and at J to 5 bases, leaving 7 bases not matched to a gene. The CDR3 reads CASSTQGAGTEAFF. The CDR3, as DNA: TGTGCCAGCTCAACCCAGGGGGCAGGGACTGAAGCTTTCTTT.

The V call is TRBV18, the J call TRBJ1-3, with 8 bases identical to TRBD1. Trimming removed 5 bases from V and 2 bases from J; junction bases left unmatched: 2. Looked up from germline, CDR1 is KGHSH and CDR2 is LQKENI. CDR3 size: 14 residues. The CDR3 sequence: CASSTDRAGNTIYF. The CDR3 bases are TGTGCCAGCTCAACGGACAGGGCTGGAAACACCATATATTTT.

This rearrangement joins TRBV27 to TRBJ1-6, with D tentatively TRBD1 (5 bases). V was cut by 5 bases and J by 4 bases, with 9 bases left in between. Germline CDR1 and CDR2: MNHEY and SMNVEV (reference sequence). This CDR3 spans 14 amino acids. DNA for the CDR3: TGTGCCAGCAGTCCCCAGGGTTATAATTCACCCCTCCACTTT. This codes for CASSPQGYNSPLHF.

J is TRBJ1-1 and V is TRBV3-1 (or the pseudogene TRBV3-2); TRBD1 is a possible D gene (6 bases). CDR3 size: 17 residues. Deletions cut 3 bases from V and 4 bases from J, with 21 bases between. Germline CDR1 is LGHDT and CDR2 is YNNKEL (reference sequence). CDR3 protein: CASSQPQAGTMGTEAFF. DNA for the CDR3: TGTGCCAGCAGCCAGCCACAGGCCGGGACAATGGGCACTGAAGCTTTCTTT.

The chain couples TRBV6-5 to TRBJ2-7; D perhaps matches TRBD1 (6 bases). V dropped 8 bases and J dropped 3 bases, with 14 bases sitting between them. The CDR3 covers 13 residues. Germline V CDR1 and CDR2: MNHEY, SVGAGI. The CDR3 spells CASQSGALYEQYF. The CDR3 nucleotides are TGTGCCAGCCAATCAGGGGCGCTCTACGAGCAGTACTTC.